Listed below are T cell receptor beta chains from one sample, sequenced in a study of immune evolution from preneoplasia to lung adenocarcinoma. This table comes from immunoSEQ multiplex PCR, and its TCRdb copy is limited to in-frame clones, with some not included. The table shows around 6,500 clones, with roughly 81% occurring only once. Specimen: FFPE invasive lung adenocarcinoma tissue. The origin of the receptors is a person in their fifties or sixties with lung adenocarcinoma. The CDR3 runs from the conserved cysteine through the conserved F or W. The order of the fields is J gene, V gene, clone size, D gene, CDR3 DNA, CDR3 protein. The D gene is left open where the match is weak. The size of a clone is reported for some rows only, either as once, few or many, or as a class for expanded clones.

>TRBJ1-4|TRBV28|NA|NA
TGTGCCAGCAGTCGCGACATAGGGCGAAATGAAAAACTGTTTTTT
CASSRDIGRNEKLFF
>TRBJ1-2|TRBV19|NA|NA
TGTGCCAGTACGAATAGGGGCCGTGACGGCTACACCTTC
CASTNRGRDGYTF
>TRBJ1-4|TRBV19|NA|NA
TGTGCCAGTAGTATAGCGGTCGTGGGGGCATCGCTCTATGAAAAACTGTTTTTT
CASSIAVVGASLYEKLFF
>TRBJ1-2|TRBV6-5|NA|TRBD1
TGTGCCAGCAGTTACCTACAGGGGGCGAGAAACTATGGCTACACCTTC
CASSYLQGARNYGYTF
>TRBJ2-1|TRBV19|NA|NA
TGTGCCAGTAGTATTGGGCCGGGCGATGAGCAGTTCTTC
CASSIGPGDEQFF
>TRBJ2-2|TRBV6-1|NA|TRBD1
TGTGCCAGCGGACAGGGAATCACCGGGGAGCTGTTTTTT
CASGQGITGELFF
>TRBJ1-1|TRBV20-1|NA|NA
TGCAGTGCCAGGGGAGGAGGGAGACCTTTCTTT
CSARGGGRPFF
>TRBJ2-3|TRBV25-1|medium-sized|TRBD1
TGTGCCAGCAGTGAAGTTGGGACAGCCAACACAGATACGCAGTATTTT
CASSEVGTANTDTQYF
>TRBJ1-2|TRBV15|NA|NA
TGTGCCACCAGCAGGGAGGGGATTGCAGGTCTTTACTATGGCTACACCTTC
CATSREGIAGLYYGYTF
>TRBJ1-5|TRBV10-2|few|NA
TGCGCCAGTAAGCGGGGGGATGGCAATCAGCCCCAGCATTTT
CASKRGDGNQPQHF
>TRBJ2-1|TRBV13|NA|NA
TGTGCCAGCAGCCCCCCGCAGGGCTCCTACAATGAGCAGTTCTTC
CASSPPQGSYNEQFF
>TRBJ2-7|TRBV7-9|NA|NA
TGTGCCAGCAGCTACCCGGAGAGGGCGAACGGATACGAGCAGTACTTC
CASSYPERANGYEQYF
>TRBJ2-7|TRBV5-1|NA|TRBD2
TGCGCCAGCAGCAAGGAGACTAGCGGGAGGGCCTACGAGCAGTACTTC
CASSKETSGRAYEQYF
>TRBJ2-1|TRBV9|once|TRBD2
TGTGCCAGCAGCGTAGGCGGGAGGGCCGGTGGTGAGCAGTTCTTC
CASSVGGRAGGEQFF
>TRBJ1-1|TRBV28|NA|NA
TGTGCCAGCAAAAAAGGGCACACGTTTGAAGCTTTCTTT
CASKKGHTFEAFF
>TRBJ1-1|TRBV2|NA|NA
TGTGCCAGCATCAGGGGCTGGGGCACTGAAGCTTTCTTT
CASIRGWGTEAFF
>TRBJ2-1|TRBV19|NA|TRBD2
TGTGCCAGTAAGGCGGGAGGGAATAGATACAATGAGCAGTTCTTC
CASKAGGNRYNEQFF
>TRBJ1-1|TRBV19|NA|NA
TGTGCCAGTAGTACTCAACCTAAGGGGTCCACTGAAGCTTTCTTT
CASSTQPKGSTEAFF
>TRBJ2-7|TRBV5-6|NA|TRBD2
TGTGCCAGCAGCCGGCTAGCGGGAGGAATAGGTTTTGGCGAGCAGTACTTC
CASSRLAGGIGFGEQYF
>TRBJ2-7|TRBV19|NA|NA
TGTGCCAGTAGTATAGGTCCCGGGGACGAGCAGTACTTC
CASSIGPGDEQYF
>TRBJ2-2|TRBV30|NA|TRBD2
TGTAGCGGGAGGGCCGTGCTTGGAACCGGGGAGCTGTTTTTT
CSGRAVLGTGELFF
>TRBJ2-1|TRBV20-1|NA|NA
TGCAGTGCTACGGGCAATGAGCAGTTCTTC
CSATGNEQFF
>TRBJ2-1|TRBV18|NA|TRBD2
TGTGCCAGCTCACCCTTAGCGGGAGCCAATGAGCAGTTCTTC
CASSPLAGANEQFF
>TRBJ1-4|TRBV30|NA|NA
TGTGCCTGGAGTGTTGGGTGGGCAGGGGACGAAAAACTGTTTTTT
CAWSVGWAGDEKLFF
>TRBJ1-1|TRBV5-1|NA|NA
TGCGCCAGCAGCTGGCAGGGACCGACCACTGAAGCTTTCTTT
CASSWQGPTTEAFF
>TRBJ1-1|TRBV5-1|NA|NA
TGCGCCAGCAGCTTGGCGGTGAACACTGAAGCTTTCTTT
CASSLAVNTEAFF
>TRBJ2-3|TRBV7-2|NA|NA
TGTGCCAGCAGCTTAGCCGGCAGAGCAGATACGCAGTATTTT
CASSLAGRADTQYF
>TRBJ2-7|TRBV2|NA|NA
TGTGCCAGCGGCGGGACATTTACCTACGAGCAGTACTTC
CASGGTFTYEQYF
>TRBJ1-2|TRBV9|NA|NA
TGTGCCAGCAGCGCCCAGACTCAGAACTATGGCTACACCTTC
CASSAQTQNYGYTF
>TRBJ1-5|TRBV28|NA|NA
TGTGCCAGCACAGTAAACAATCAGCCCCAGCATTTT
CASTVNNQPQHF
>TRBJ2-2|TRBV19|once|NA
TGTGCCAGTAGTATTCCGAAGTATAGGGGAACCGGGGAGCTGTTTTTT
CASSIPKYRGTGELFF
>TRBJ2-3|TRBV9|NA|NA
TGTGCCAGCAATCTCGTCCCTGGCTCAGATACGCAGTATTTT
CASNLVPGSDTQYF
>TRBJ2-7|TRBV5-1|NA|NA
TGCGCCAGCAGCCCGCCTGGAGGTCGCTACGAGCAGTACTTC
CASSPPGGRYEQYF
>TRBJ2-1|TRBV4-1|once|NA
TGCGCCAGCAGCCAAGTTGGGGCCTCAGCGGCTTACAATGAGCAGTTCTTC
CASSQVGASAAYNEQFF
>TRBJ2-2|TRBV4-2|NA|TRBD2
TGTGCCAGCAGCCAAGGACTAGCGGACACCGGGGAGCTGTTTTTT
CASSQGLADTGELFF
>TRBJ2-2|TRBV19|NA|TRBD2
TGTGCCAGTATCCGGGGGGATCGCACCGGGGAGCTGTTTTTT
CASIRGDRTGELFF
>TRBJ1-5|TRBV23-1|NA|TRBD1
TGCGCCAGGGACAGGATTCAGAATCAGCCCCAGCATTTT
CARDRIQNQPQHF
>TRBJ2-3|TRBV6-1|NA|TRBD2
TGTGCCACCCAGCGGGAGCAGATCACAGATACGCAGTATTTT
CATQREQITDTQYF
>TRBJ2-3|TRBV4-3|NA|NA
TGCGCCAGCAGCCAAGGAAAGGGGTCTAGCACAGATACGCAGTATTTT
CASSQGKGSSTDTQYF
>TRBJ1-1|TRBV5-1|NA|TRBD1
TGCGCCAGCAGCTCAGACAGGGTAGGCACTGAAGCTTTCTTT
CASSSDRVGTEAFF
>TRBJ1-1|TRBV14|large|NA
TGTGCCAGCAGCCAATCACCTCGCACTGAAGCTTTCTTT
CASSQSPRTEAFF
>TRBJ2-3|TRBV7-9|NA|TRBD2
TGTGCCAGCAGCGTGACTAGCGGGATGGGCACAGATACGCAGTATTTT
CASSVTSGMGTDTQYF
>TRBJ2-2|TRBV9|NA|NA
TGTGCCAGCAGCGAGGCTCCTAACACCGGGGAGCTGTTTTTT
CASSEAPNTGELFF
>TRBJ2-2|TRBV5-1|few|TRBD1
TGCGCCAGCAGCGTGGGACAGGGGAACACCGGGGAGCTGTTTTTT
CASSVGQGNTGELFF
>TRBJ1-1|TRBV11-2|NA|NA
TGTGCCAGCAGCTTAGTCCAGGCCACTGAAGCTTTCTTT
CASSLVQATEAFF
>TRBJ2-3|TRBV6-1|NA|NA
TGTGCCAGCAGTGAAGATTTTCGCACAGATACGCAGTATTTT
CASSEDFRTDTQYF
>TRBJ1-5|TRBV11-2|NA|NA
TGTGCCAGCAGCTCTTCAACAGGCAATCAGCCCCAGCATTTT
CASSSSTGNQPQHF
>TRBJ1-4|TRBV28|NA|NA
TGTGCCAGCGGCCACGGAAATGAAAAACTGTTTTTT
CASGHGNEKLFF
>TRBJ2-1|TRBV10-2|few|TRBD2
TGCGCCAGCAAGGCTAGCGGAGTAACTTCGGACTACAATGAGCAGTTCTTC
CASKASGVTSDYNEQFF
>TRBJ2-3|TRBV11-1|once|TRBD2
TGTGCCAGCAGCGGGACTAGCGGGTCCACCACAGATACGCAGTATTTT
CASSGTSGSTTDTQYF
>TRBJ1-5|TRBV18|NA|NA
TGTGCCAGCTCACCTTTAACGGAACAGCCCCAGCATTTT
CASSPLTEQPQHF
>TRBJ1-1|TRBV18|few|NA
TGTGCCAGCTCACCACCCTGGGGGAACACTGAAGCTTTCTTT
CASSPPWGNTEAFF
>TRBJ2-7|TRBV7-2|NA|NA
TGTGCCAGCAGCTTAAAAGGTCAGCAGTACTTC
CASSLKGQQYF
>TRBJ2-2|TRBV19|NA|NA
TGTGCCACAACAGGGAAGGTCTCAAGAGGCACCGGGGAGCTGTTTTTT
CATTGKVSRGTGELFF
>TRBJ2-4|TRBV5-6|NA|NA
TGTGCCAGCAGCGCCTCACCGGGACCGACTCAACTAGCCAAAAACATTCAGTACTTC
CASSASPGPTQLAKNIQYF
>TRBJ2-3|TRBV9|NA|NA
TGTGCCAGCAGCGTAGGTTCTACTACAGATACGCAGTATTTT
CASSVGSTTDTQYF
>TRBJ2-3|TRBV28|once|TRBD2
TGTGCCAGCAGTACCTGGCCCCGGACTAGCGGGAGGGCCTGGACAGATACGCAGTATTTT
CASSTWPRTSGRAWTDTQYF
>TRBJ1-5|TRBV7-9|NA|TRBD1
TGTGCCAGCAGCCCAGGGACAGGGGGCAATCAGCCCCAGCATTTT
CASSPGTGGNQPQHF
>TRBJ2-7|TRBV23-1|NA|NA
TGCGCCAGCAGTCAATGGGACTCATACTACGAGCAGTACTTC
CASSQWDSYYEQYF
>TRBJ2-1|TRBV11-3|few|TRBD2
TGTGCCAGCAGCTTATTCCCACTGACTAGCGGGAGGGGGGGTGAGCAGTTCTTC
CASSLFPLTSGRGGEQFF